This T cell receptor (beta chain) was identified during a study of shared clonotypes between healthy human individuals. The unsorted PBMC sample used ten immunoSEQ deep assay plates. Profiling relied on immunoSEQ multiplex PCR, and the TCRdb table lists in-frame clones only, not all of them. The table has 450,000 to 650,000 clones, around 78% seen once. Genomic DNA came from tens of millions of PBMCs in unsorted samples. The sample comprised PBMCs. The TCR originated in a woman in her thirties or forties in good health. Some clones in this sample may be carry-over from other donors' samples.

CDR3 region: CASSLNSGTDTQYF. The DNA of the CDR3 is TGTGCCAGCAGCCTCAATAGCGGCACAGATACGCAGTATTTT. The chain uses TRBV6-5 and TRBJ2-3, with D perhaps matching TRBD2 (5 bases). Germline CDR1 MNHEY, CDR2 SVGAGI. The germline V and J ends were trimmed by 6 bases and 1 base, with 11 bases remaining between them. There are 14 residues in the CDR3.